A selection of T cell receptor beta chains follows, all from one sample in a study of T cell clones after liver transplantation. Produced via immunoSEQ multiplex PCR; TCRdb's table is partial and in-frame only. Of about 51,000 clones in the sample, 86% are singletons; the top ten hold around 15%. The input for sequencing was CD8+ T cells from blood, taken 12 months after liver transplant. The receptors stem from a human patient who received a liver transplant. Some T cells may be transferred from the graft donor. The CDR3 runs from the conserved cysteine through the conserved F or W. The D gene is left open where the match is weak. Size is omitted from some rows. Given values are once, few, many or a class for expanded clones.

>.|TRBJ2-7|.|TRBV27
TGTGCCAGCAGTCCCGAAGGGGGGTCCTACGAGCAGTACTTC
CASSPEGGSYEQYF
>.|TRBJ2-1|.|TRBV28
TGTGCCAGCAGGAAGGACCGGTGGGATGAGCAGTTCTTC
CASRKDRWDEQFF
>.|TRBJ2-5|.|TRBV10-2
TGCGCCAGCAGCCCAGGTGGACAAGAGACCCAGTACTTC
CASSPGGQETQYF
>TRBD2|TRBJ2-1|.|TRBV19
TGTGCCAGTAGTTTACTAGCGGGGCCACACTTAGAGCAGTTCTTC
CASSLLAGPHLEQFF
>.|TRBJ1-2|.|TRBV9
TGTGCCAGCAGCGCCGGAACTTATGGCTACACCTTC
CASSAGTYGYTF
>TRBD1|TRBJ1-1|once|TRBV6-5
TGTGCCAGCAGCTTCTTAGACAGGGTCGACACTGAAGCTTTCTTT
CASSFLDRVDTEAFF
>.|TRBJ2-7|.|TRBV19
TGTGCCAGTAGTACGGACCACCATGAGGTCTACGAGCAGTACTTC
CASSTDHHEVYEQYF
>.|TRBJ2-7|.|TRBV6-5
TGTGCCAGCAGTTACTCGATCGCGGGGTCCTACGAGCAGTACTTC
CASSYSIAGSYEQYF
>.|TRBJ1-1|.|TRBV7-2
TGTGCCAGCAGCTTTGGAGCGGGGACTGAAGCTTTCTTT
CASSFGAGTEAFF
>TRBD1|TRBJ2-1|once|TRBV6-4
TGTGCCAGCAGTGACCCCGAGACAGGGTCCTACAATGAGCAGTTCTTC
CASSDPETGSYNEQFF
>.|TRBJ2-7|.|TRBV11-1
TGTGCCAGCAGCTTGGGGTCGGCCGATGGCTACGAGCAGTACTTC
CASSLGSADGYEQYF
>TRBD2|TRBJ2-7|.|TRBV29-1
TGCAGCGTGATAAGCGGGACCTACGAGCAGTACTTC
CSVISGTYEQYF
>TRBD2|TRBJ2-2|.|TRBV28
TGTGCCAGCAGTTTATGGGGGACTAGCGGGAACACCGGGGAGCTGTTTTTT
CASSLWGTSGNTGELFF
>.|TRBJ2-3|.|TRBV27
TGTGCCAGCAGTTTCGGGATCCCGCGATGGGATACGCAGTATTTT
CASSFGIPRWDTQYF
>.|TRBJ2-5|.|TRBV10-2
TGCGCCAGCAGTGAGTGGAGGGAAGGGGAGACCCAGTACTTC
CASSEWREGETQYF
>.|TRBJ1-2|few|TRBV11-2
TGTGCCAGCAGCTTACTAGGAGCTGGCTACACCTTC
CASSLLGAGYTF
>.|TRBJ1-1|.|TRBV19
TGTGCCAGTAGTATAGACTCAGGGGCGTACACTGAAGCTTTCTTT
CASSIDSGAYTEAFF
>.|TRBJ1-5|.|TRBV19
TGTGCCAGTAGTGCATGGGGGGCTATTAACCTTCAGCCCCAGCATTTT
CASSAWGAINLQPQHF
>TRBD1|TRBJ2-1|once|TRBV27
TGTGCCAGCGGGGGACCGGGACAGGGGTGGAATGAGCAGTTCTTC
CASGGPGQGWNEQFF
>.|TRBJ1-1|.|TRBV29-1
TGCAGCGTTGAGGGGGGAGCGCTGAACACTGAAGCTTTCTTT
CSVEGGALNTEAFF
>TRBD1|TRBJ2-2|.|TRBV5-4
TGTGCCAGCAGCCCAGACAGGGGACTGAACACCGGGGAGCTGTTTTTT
CASSPDRGLNTGELFF
>.|TRBJ1-1|.|TRBV28
TGTGCCAGCAGTTTACCGGAAACTGAAGCTTTCTTT
CASSLPETEAFF
>.|TRBJ1-3|.|TRBV28
TGTGCCAGCAGTTTCTCCAGGTCCTCTGGAAACACCATATATTTT
CASSFSRSSGNTIYF
>.|TRBJ2-7|.|TRBV4-3
TGCGCCAGCAGCCTTGATTGGAGTGTATCCTACGAGCAGTACTTC
CASSLDWSVSYEQYF
>TRBD2|TRBJ2-3|.|TRBV30
TGTGCCTGGAGCATTAGCGGGAGTACAGATACGCAGTATTTT
CAWSISGSTDTQYF
>TRBD2|TRBJ2-7|once|TRBV27
TGTGCCAGCAGTTTCGGGCTAGCGGGATACTACGAGCAGTACTTC
CASSFGLAGYYEQYF
>TRBD1|TRBJ2-7|.|TRBV29-1
TGCAGCGTTGGGGGACAGACGGCCTACGAGCAGTACTTC
CSVGGQTAYEQYF
>TRBD1|TRBJ2-2|.|TRBV27
TGTGCCAGCTCGGACAGGGTGAAAACCGGGGAGCTGTTTTTT
CASSDRVKTGELFF
>TRBD1|TRBJ1-1|few|TRBV28
TGTGCCAGCAGTCCCCCAGGGGGCGGGACTGAAGCTTTCTTT
CASSPPGGGTEAFF
>.|TRBJ1-1|once|TRBV14
TGTGCCAGCAGCCCTTGGGAAGAGAACACTGAAGCTTTCTTT
CASSPWEENTEAFF
>.|TRBJ2-3|once|TRBV11-2
TGTGCCAGCAGCTTAGTAGGGCAGTCATTAAGCACAGATACGCAGTATTTT
CASSLVGQSLSTDTQYF
>TRBD2|TRBJ2-1|.|TRBV5-6
TGTGCCAGCAGCTTTCGACTAGCGGGATCCTACAATGAGCAGTTCTTC
CASSFRLAGSYNEQFF
>TRBD2|TRBJ2-7|.|TRBV10-3
TGTGCCATCAGTGATTCGACTAGCGGAGCCTACGAGCAGTACTTC
CAISDSTSGAYEQYF
>.|TRBJ2-3|.|TRBV28
TGTGCCAGCAGTTCTAGACTTGGAGGGCGGACAGATACGCAGTATTTT
CASSSRLGGRTDTQYF
>TRBD1|TRBJ2-7|.|TRBV9
TGTGCCAGCAGCGTGGCCGGGACAGGGAACCCCTACGAGCAGTACTTC
CASSVAGTGNPYEQYF
>.|TRBJ1-5|once|TRBV27
TGTGCCAGCAGGAGGGACGGAGGAAATCAGCCCCAGCATTTT
CASRRDGGNQPQHF
>.|TRBJ2-7|.|TRBV19
TGTGCCAGTACCGAGGGGGGAGGGCCCTCCTACGAGCAGTACTTC
CASTEGGGPSYEQYF
>TRBD1|TRBJ1-2|.|TRBV6-1
TGTGCCAGCAGTGCCCAGGGGGGAAAGGGGTATGGCTACACCTTC
CASSAQGGKGYGYTF
>.|TRBJ2-2|.|TRBV13
TGTGCCAGCAGCTCGGAGTACACCGGGGAGCTGTTTTTT
CASSSEYTGELFF
>TRBD2|TRBJ2-7|.|TRBV27
TGTGCCAGCAGTCTGACTAGCGGCCTAACCTACGAGCAGTACTTC
CASSLTSGLTYEQYF
>.|TRBJ2-2|.|TRBV27
TGTGCCAGCAGTCTACGGGGGACCGGGGAGCTGTTTTTT
CASSLRGTGELFF
>TRBD1|TRBJ2-7|.|TRBV28
TGTGCCAGCAGGACTCGGACAGGCTCCTCCTACGAGCAGTACTTC
CASRTRTGSSYEQYF
>.|TRBJ1-2|.|TRBV27
TGTGCCAGCAGTTTAGGGGCAGCCTATGGCTACACCTTC
CASSLGAAYGYTF
>TRBD1|TRBJ2-1|.|TRBV29-1
TGCAGCGAAACAGCCGGGACAGGGTTTGAGCAGTTCTTC
CSETAGTGFEQFF
>TRBD1|TRBJ1-5|.|TRBV7-9
TGTGCCAGCAGCTTAGTAGGGGACAGCCTCAATCAGCCCCAGCATTTT
CASSLVGDSLNQPQHF
>.|TRBJ2-3|.|TRBV15
TGTGCCACCAGCAGAGATAGGGGAGCTGGGGATACGCAGTATTTT
CATSRDRGAGDTQYF
>.|TRBJ2-7|.|TRBV27
TGTGCCAGCAGTTTAATCCCCCCCTACGAGCAGTACTTC
CASSLIPPYEQYF
>.|TRBJ2-5|.|TRBV18
TGTGCCAGCTCACCACACAGGGAGCGTCAAGAGACCCAGTACTTC
CASSPHRERQETQYF
>.|TRBJ2-1|.|TRBV11-2
TGTGCCAGCAGCTTAGATAGCGCAGAGCAGTTCTTC
CASSLDSAEQFF
>.|TRBJ1-3|once|TRBV4-2
TGTGCCAGCAGCCAAGTCGAGGGTCTCTCTGGAAACACCATATATTTT
CASSQVEGLSGNTIYF
>TRBD2|TRBJ2-1|.|TRBV4-3
TGCGCCAGCAGCCAAAATAGCCTAGCGGGAGGGGATGAGCAGTTCTTC
CASSQNSLAGGDEQFF